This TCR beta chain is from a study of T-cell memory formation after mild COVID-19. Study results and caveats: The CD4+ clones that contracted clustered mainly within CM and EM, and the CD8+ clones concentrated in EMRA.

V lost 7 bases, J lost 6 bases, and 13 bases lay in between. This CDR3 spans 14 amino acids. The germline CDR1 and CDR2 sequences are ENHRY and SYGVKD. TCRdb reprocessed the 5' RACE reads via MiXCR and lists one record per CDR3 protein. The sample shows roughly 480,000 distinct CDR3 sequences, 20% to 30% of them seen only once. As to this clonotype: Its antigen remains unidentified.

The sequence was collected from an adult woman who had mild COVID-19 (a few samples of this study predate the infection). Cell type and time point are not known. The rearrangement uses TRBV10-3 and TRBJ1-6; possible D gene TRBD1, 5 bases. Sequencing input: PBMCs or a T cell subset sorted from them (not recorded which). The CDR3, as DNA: TGTGCCATCACCCAGGGAAGCGGTAATTCACCCCTCCACTTT. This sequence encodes CAITQGSGNSPLHF.